This TCR beta chain derives from a study of regulatory T cells. Whole-study results and caveats: Regulatory T cells showed the strongest V-J pair restriction and V/J gene skewing among patient repertoires. Hydrophobic residues at CDR3 positions 6 and 7 were enriched in conventional CD4+ T cells of CD3G-deficient patients.

Trimming stripped 6 bases from V and 2 bases from J, with 9 bases between. The CDR3 extends over 13 amino acids. Germline values: CDR1 SGHDT, CDR2 YYEEEE. Primers: 52 TRBV forward and 13 TRBJ reverse. Here immunoSEQ multiplex PCR was the method, and the copy in TCRdb shows in-frame clones only, minus some. The table lists over 25,000 clones, about 90% of them singletons, with 1.5% to 1.8% in the top ten. All CD3G-deficient patients showed autoimmunity, more severe in two. Patients aged 2 to 39 years had fewer naive T cells. Turning to this clone: The target antigen is unknown.

The sequenced sample was conventional CD4+ T cells sorted from blood. This receptor was identified in a person aged 18 to 35 with CD3G deficiency. The rearrangement links TRBV5-6 to TRBJ1-5; D might be TRBD1 (5 bases). The DNA of the CDR3 is TGTGCCAGCACCGTGGGGGGCAATCAGCCCCAGCATTTT. It specifies CASTVGGNQPQHF.